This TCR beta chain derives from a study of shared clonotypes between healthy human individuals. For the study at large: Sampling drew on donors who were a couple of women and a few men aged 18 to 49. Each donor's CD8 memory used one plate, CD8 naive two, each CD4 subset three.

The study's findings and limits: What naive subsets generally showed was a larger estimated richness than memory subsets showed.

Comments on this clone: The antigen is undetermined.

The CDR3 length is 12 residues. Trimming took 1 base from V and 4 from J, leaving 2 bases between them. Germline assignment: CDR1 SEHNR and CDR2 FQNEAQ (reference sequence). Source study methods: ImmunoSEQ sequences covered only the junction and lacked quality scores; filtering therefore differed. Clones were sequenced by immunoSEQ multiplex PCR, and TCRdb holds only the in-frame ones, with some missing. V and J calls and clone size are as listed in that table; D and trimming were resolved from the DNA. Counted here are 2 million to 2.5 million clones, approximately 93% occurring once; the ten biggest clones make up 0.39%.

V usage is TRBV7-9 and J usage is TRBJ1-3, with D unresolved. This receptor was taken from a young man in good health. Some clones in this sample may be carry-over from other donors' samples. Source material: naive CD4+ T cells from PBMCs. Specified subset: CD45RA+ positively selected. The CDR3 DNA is TGTGCCAGCAGCTTAGAAGGAAACACCATATATTTT. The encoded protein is CASSLEGNTIYF.